Shown below are 4 T cell receptor beta chains from a single sample sequenced in a study of OX40 agonist ivuxolimab in advanced cancers. Libraries were prepared by immunoSEQ multiplex PCR; TCRdb keeps only in-frame clonotypes and omits some of them. The data show roughly 17,000 clones, about nine tenths seen once. The source was CD4+ or CD8+ T cells sorted from blood, collected in a trial of the OX40 agonist ivuxolimab. The receptors here all came from an adult with an advanced solid tumor such as melanoma, head and neck, liver or kidney cancer.

The CDR3 sequence: CASSFPGQQPQHF. The CDR3, as DNA: TGTGCCAGCAGTTTTCCAGGTCAGCAGCCCCAGCATTTT. The V call is TRBV27, the J call TRBJ1-5; no clear D gene. Germline lookup yields CDR1 MNHEY and CDR2 SMNVEV (reference sequence). This CDR3 has 13 amino acids. V lost 3 bases to trimming and J lost 7 bases, with 10 bases between them.

V and J are TRBV6-4 and TRBJ2-3; 8 nucleotides align to TRBD2. With 0 bases clipped from V and 3 bases from J, the junction kept 8 bases outside the gene matches. This CDR3 region has 17 residues. Per germline, CDR1 MRHNA and CDR2 SNTAGT. CDR3 sequence: CASSDSSTAGGTDTQYF. CDR3 sequence (DNA): TGTGCCAGCAGTGACTCTAGTACCGCGGGGGGAACAGATACGCAGTATTTT.

In this sample, this clone turned up a few times. This chain links TRBV27 with TRBJ1-1; 7 bases agree with TRBD1. V was clipped by 3 bases and J by 7 bases; unmatched bases: 5. CDR1 and CDR2 from the germline V gene are MNHEY and SMNVEV (reference sequence). The CDR3 consists of 13 residues. The CDR3 is CASSLQGGYEAFF. CDR3 bases: TGTGCCAGCAGTTTGCAGGGGGGCTATGAAGCTTTCTTT.

This chain uses TRBV5-1 with TRBJ2-1; either TRBD1 or TRBD2 may fit D (5 bases each). Germline CDR1 and CDR2: SGHRS and YFSETQ. With 3 bases removed from V and 2 bases from J, the gap between germline ends came to 12 bases. There are 15 residues in the CDR3. The CDR3 here is CASSSDGTPYNEQFF. DNA for the CDR3: TGCGCCAGCAGCTCAGACGGGACCCCCTACAATGAGCAGTTCTTC.